This is a list of T cell receptor beta chains from one sample in a study of tumor and adjacent non-tumor tissue in lung cancer. TCRdb reprocessed the multiplex PCR reads via MiXCR and lists one record per CDR3 protein. The repertoire holds 65,000 to 70,000 distinct CDR3 sequences, with 55% to 70% as singletons. The specimen was lung tumor tissue. These receptors all come from a man over 45 with non-small cell lung cancer. Both conserved end residues are part of each CDR3. A D gene is named only where the DNA matches it firmly. Where a row states a size, it is once, few, many or the class of an expanded clone; other rows omit it.

NA once TRBJ2-5 TRBV15 TGTGCCACCAGCAGAGAAATTAGGGGGGTCCAAGAGACCCAGTACTTC CATSREIRGVQETQYF
NA NA TRBJ2-1 TRBV20-1 TGCAGTGTCCCCCTTTTCTACTACGGCTACAATGAGCAGTTCTTC CSVPLFYYGYNEQFF
NA few TRBJ2-1 TRBV24-1 TGTGCCACCAGTGATGGGCATGAGCAGTTCTTC CATSDGHEQFF
NA NA TRBJ2-7 TRBV6-6 TGTGCCAGCAGTTATCTCCGGGACAAAGACAAGCAGTATTTC CASSYLRDKDKQYF
NA NA TRBJ2-1 TRBV29-1 TGCAGCGGTGGCGTACATTGGTTCTACAATGAGCAGTTCTTC CSGGVHWFYNEQFF
NA many TRBJ1-2 TRBV10-1 TGCGCCAGCAGTGAATCGAGGGGGGGGAATGGCTACACCTTC CASSESRGGNGYTF
NA few TRBJ1-6 TRBV28 TGTGCCAGCAGTGATACAGGTGATTCACCCCTCCACTTT CASSDTGDSPLHF
NA NA TRBJ1-5 TRBV6-1 TGTGCCAGCGGTGAAGACTGGGCAGGCAATAATCATCCCCAGCATTTT CASGEDWAGNNHPQHF
NA NA TRBJ2-3 TRBV20-1 TGCAGTGCTGTCTTCTTCACAGATACGCAGGATTTT CSAVFFTDTQDF
TRBD1 NA TRBJ2-6 TRBV7-9 TGTGCCAATTCCAGGACAGGCCACTCTGGGGCCAACGTCCTGACTTTC CANSRTGHSGANVLTF
TRBD1 NA TRBJ2-7 TRBV12-3/TRBV12-4 TGTGCCAGCAGTGACAGGGCGTACGAGCAGTACTTC CASSDRAYEQYF
TRBD2 NA TRBJ2-7 TRBV29-1 TGCAGCGCCACTAGCGGGGGGTCGTTAGCGCAATACTTC CSATSGGSLAQYF
NA NA TRBJ1-4 TRBV28 TGTGCCAGCAGTTCGGGAGGGGCGACTAATGAAAAACTGTTTTTT CASSSGGATNEKLFF
TRBD2 NA TRBJ2-1 TRBV11-1 TGTGCCAGCAGCGTAAAGCGGGAGGCGGGGGTGCAGTTC CASSVKREAGVQF
NA NA TRBJ2-3 TRBV30 TGTGCCTGGACCAGAAGAGGAGTCGCAGATACGCAGTATTTT CAWTRRGVADTQYF
NA NA TRBJ2-7 TRBV11-3 TGTGCCAGTAGATCTGACGGGACCTATGAGCAGTACTTC CASRSDGTYEQYF
NA NA TRBJ2-5 TRBV12-3/TRBV12-4 TGTACGAGCAGTTTAGGGGGGAAGAGGACCCAGTACTTC CTSSLGGKRTQYF
TRBD2 few TRBJ2-3 TRBV10-3 TGTGTCATCAATGGACTAGCGGGGGGCACAGATACGCAGTATTTT CVINGLAGGTDTQYF
NA many TRBJ1-4 TRBV29-1 TGCAGCGCAACGAGTGACGGACTGAATGAAAAACTGTTTTTT CSATSDGLNEKLFF
NA NA TRBJ2-5 TRBV6-5 TGTGCAAGCAGTCACTCGAACAGGGTTGAGACCCAGTACTTC CASSHSNRVETQYF
NA once TRBJ2-3 TRBV11-2 TGTGCCAGCAGCTGCCGTCTAGCGAAAGGCACAGATACGCAGTATTTT CASSCRLAKGTDTQYF
NA once TRBJ2-2 TRBV6-5 TGTGCCACAACCAGGGTGCACACCGGGGAGCTGTTTTTT CATTRVHTGELFF
NA NA TRBJ2-1 TRBV7-2 TGTGCCAGCAGCCCCTCGGGAGTCGGTGAGCAGTTCTTC CASSPSGVGEQFF
NA many TRBJ1-1 TRBV20-1 TGCAGTGCTAGAGAACCGCCGAAAGCTGAAGCTTTCTTT CSAREPPKAEAFF
NA NA TRBJ2-1 TRBV20-1 TGCAGTGCCCCAGCGGGTGGATGGGACAATGAGCAGTCCTTC CSAPAGGWDNEQSF
NA NA TRBJ2-7 TRBV10-2 TGTGCCACCGAACTGGGGGCGGGCGGCTCCTACGAGCAGCACTTC CATELGAGGSYEQHF
NA NA TRBJ2-2 TRBV7-2 TGTGCCAACAGGTGGCTGCGGGCTATCGGGGAGCTGTTTTTT CANRWLRAIGELFF
TRBD2 NA TRBJ2-1 TRBV11-1 TGTGCCAGCAGCCCGGGACTAGCCAGCATAACGGTTGGCAATGATCACTTCTTC CASSPGLASITVGNDHFF
NA many TRBJ2-7 TRBV6-2/TRBV6-3 TGTGCCAGCAGTTCAGGGACACACGGAACCTACGAGCAGTACTTC CASSSGTHGTYEQYF
TRBD1 many TRBJ2-7 TRBV4-1 TGCGCCAGCAGCCGGGACTACCGGGACAGGGATCCCTACGAGCAGTACTTC CASSRDYRDRDPYEQYF
NA NA TRBJ2-7 TRBV11-2 TGTGCCAGCAGCTTAGATCGGAGGGTCTCCTACGAGCAGTACTTC CASSLDRRVSYEQYF
NA NA TRBJ1-4 TRBV30 NA CAWGSGSEKLFF
TRBD2 NA TRBJ2-4 TRBV6-1 TGTGCCAGCAGTGCCATACTAGCGGGAGAGGAAAACATTCAGTACTTC CASSAILAGEENIQYF
NA few TRBJ2-7 TRBV24-1 TGTGCCACCAGTGACCCGGGATCTGTCGGGGTTAGAGAGCAGTACTTC CATSDPGSVGVREQYF
NA few TRBJ2-7 TRBV20-1 TGCAGTGCTATATTAGGGTCCTACGAGCAGTACTTC CSAILGSYEQYF
TRBD2 NA TRBJ2-2 TRBV6-1 TGTGCCAGCACTCGGGGGTCTAGCGGGGACACCGGGGAGCTGTCTTTT CASTRGSSGDTGELSF
NA NA TRBJ2-6 TRBV12-3/TRBV12-4 TGTGCCAGCAGTTTAATAGGGCCAGGGGCCAGTGTCCTGACTTTC CASSLIGPGASVLTF
NA medium-sized TRBJ1-2 TRBV6-6 TGTGCCAGCAGTGCTACTCGTGAGACGGATGGCTACACCTTC CASSATRETDGYTF
TRBD1 many TRBJ2-4 TRBV5-6 TGTGCCAGCAGCCCGACAGGGGGGGGGCGGAACATTCAGTACTTC CASSPTGGGRNIQYF
NA NA TRBJ2-7 TRBV6-5 TGTGCCAGGGCCCGGCGGGATGGGTACGAGCACTACTTC CARARRDGYEHYF
TRBD2 NA TRBJ2-1 TRBV28 TGTGCCAGCAGTTTCCCTCTCGCCGGGACTAGCCGGACCAATGAGCAGTTCTTC CASSFPLAGTSRTNEQFF
NA NA TRBJ1-2 TRBV4-1 TGCGCCCGCAGCCTGATCCAGCGGGGGGCCAGGAACTATGGCTACACCTTC CARSLIQRGARNYGYTF
NA many TRBJ2-1 TRBV11-1 TGTGCCAGCAGCCCGAGCGGACTCCGATCCTACAATGAGCAGTTCTTC CASSPSGLRSYNEQFF
NA NA TRBJ1-2 TRBV6-5 TGTGCCAGCGGTTACGGCCCATTCCCTCTAAGGGGCTACACCTTC CASGYGPFPLRGYTF
TRBD2 few TRBJ2-5 TRBV14 TGTGCCAGCAGCCAAGTCGGACTAGCGGGAGAGACCCAGTACTTC CASSQVGLAGETQYF
NA many TRBJ1-5 TRBV5-8 TGTGCCAGCAGCTTGGCGAGTCAGCCCCAGCATTTT CASSLASQPQHF
NA NA TRBJ1-6 TRBV6-6 TGTGCCAGCAGTACGGGGGGCTCTTTTCCGAATAATTCACCCCTCCAGTTT CASSTGGSFPNNSPLQF
NA many TRBJ2-2 TRBV24-1 TGTGCCACCAGTGATACAGGGAACACCGGGGAGCTGTTTTTT CATSDTGNTGELFF
TRBD1 once TRBJ1-5 TRBV30 TGTGCCTGGGACCAATCAGGGGGCACCCTGCCCCAGCATTTT CAWDQSGGTLPQHF
NA NA TRBJ2-3 TRBV4-1 TGCGCCAGCAGCCAAATCTTGTGGATCTATCCTGGCACAGATACGCAGTATTTT CASSQILWIYPGTDTQYF
NA NA TRBJ2-2 TRBV5-1 TGCGCTAGCAGGGTTCGAGACACCTGGGAGCTGTTTTTT CASRVRDTWELFF
TRBD1 many TRBJ2-2 TRBV4-1 TGCGCCAGCAGCCAACCCCGACAGGGGCCCACCGGGGAGCTGTTTTTT CASSQPRQGPTGELFF
NA medium-sized TRBJ2-7 TRBV6-1 TGTGCCAGCACAAAGGACAGCTACGAGCAGTACTTC CASTKDSYEQYF
TRBD2 few TRBJ2-1 TRBV5-1 TGCGCCAGCAGCTTGGATGGGACTAGCAATGAGCAGTTCTTC CASSLDGTSNEQFF
NA NA TRBJ2-3 TRBV29-1 TGCAGCGTGGTCGGCAGGGGACATTTAGATACGCAGTATTTT CSVVGRGHLDTQYF
TRBD2 NA TRBJ2-3 TRBV20-1 TGCAGTGCTAGAGACCCTTCTGGGCTAGCGGGGGGGCCAGATACGCAGTATTTT CSARDPSGLAGGPDTQYF
TRBD1 NA TRBJ1-5 TRBV6-6 TGTGCCAGCAGGCAAACTGGACAGGGGGCCGTTCAACCCCTGCATTTT CASRQTGQGAVQPLHF
NA many TRBJ2-5 TRBV29-1 TGCAGCGTTGACTCTCAAGAGACCCAGTACTTC CSVDSQETQYF
NA few TRBJ2-1 TRBV19 TGTGCCAGTCGTATCATGGGCCGAGACAGAAACTACAATGAGCAGTTCTTC CASRIMGRDRNYNEQFF